A selection of T cell receptor beta chains follows, all from one sample in a study of T cell changes during pregnancy in multiple sclerosis. Clones were sequenced by immunoSEQ multiplex PCR, and TCRdb holds only the in-frame ones, with some missing. The sample consists of 30,000 to 35,000 clones, 75% to 90% of them appearing once. The source was CD8+ T cells from peripheral blood mononuclear cells, collected after pregnancy. The receptor set was obtained from a female donor with multiple sclerosis, enrolled in a pregnancy study. Each CDR3 is given with its conserved first and last residue. The D gene is left open where the match is weak. Size values are once, few and many counts, or a class for expanded clones, and some rows have none.

length	size	D	V	J	CDR3	DNA
15	few	TRBD2	TRBV15	TRBJ2-1	CATTEGEGSYNEQFF	TGTGCCACCACCGAAGGGGAGGGGTCCTACAATGAGCAGTTCTTC
15	once	TRBD2	TRBV27	TRBJ2-1	CASSLGTSGVDEQFF	TGTGCCAGCAGTTTGGGGACTAGCGGGGTAGATGAGCAGTTCTTC
20	-	TRBD2	TRBV7-8	TRBJ2-5	CASSSLGTSGDDIYSETQYF	TGTGCCAGCAGCTCCCTCGGGACTAGCGGGGACGACATTTATTCAGAGACCCAGTACTTC
15	once	TRBD1	TRBV4-2	TRBJ2-7	CASSQDKGASYEQYF	TGTGCCAGCAGCCAAGATAAGGGGGCCTCCTACGAGCAGTACTTC
13	-	-	TRBV7-3	TRBJ2-3	CASSSGGADTQYF	TGTGCCAGCAGTTCCGGGGGAGCAGATACGCAGTATTTT
15	-	-	TRBV10-3	TRBJ1-5	CAISESNGVDQPQHF	TGTGCCATCAGTGAGTCGAACGGGGTGGATCAGCCCCAGCATTTT
16	-	-	TRBV4-2	TRBJ2-1	CASSSETGDPLNEQFF	TGTGCCAGCAGTTCGGAGACGGGGGACCCTCTCAATGAGCAGTTCTTC
14	-	-	TRBV4-1	TRBJ2-7	CASSQGQVTYEQYF	TGCGCCAGCAGCCAAGGACAGGTAACCTACGAGCAGTACTTC
15	-	-	TRBV4-2	TRBJ1-1	CASSLASTMNTEAFF	TGTGCCAGCAGCCTGGCCAGTACCATGAACACTGAAGCTTTCTTT
12	-	-	TRBV2	TRBJ2-7	CASSLNNYEQYF	TGTGCCAGCAGTCTTAACAATTACGAGCAGTACTTC
15	-	-	TRBV11-2	TRBJ1-1	CASSPQLGYDTEAFF	TGTGCCAGCAGCCCGCAGCTCGGGTATGACACTGAAGCTTTCTTT
16	-	-	TRBV21-1	TRBJ2-7	CASHPRPLPDPYEQYF	TGTGCCAGCCACCCGAGGCCCTTACCAGACCCCTACGAGCAGTACTTC
12	-	-	TRBV6-6	TRBJ2-7	CASSYGTDEQYF	TGTGCCAGCAGTTACGGCACAGACGAGCAGTACTTC
15	many	TRBD1	TRBV6-4	TRBJ2-2	CASSDGTGGTGELFF	TGTGCCAGCAGTGACGGGACAGGGGGCACCGGGGAGCTGTTTTTT
15	-	-	TRBV9	TRBJ2-5	CASSVAGLMGETQYF	TGTGCCAGCAGCGTCGCGGGACTCATGGGGGAGACCCAGTACTTC
14	medium-sized	TRBD1	TRBV27	TRBJ1-5	CASSSGQGEGPQHF	TGTGCCAGCAGTTCAGGACAGGGGGAGGGTCCCCAGCATTTT
14	few	-	TRBV19	TRBJ1-4	CASSIWGRDEKLFF	TGTGCCAGTAGTATTTGGGGGCGCGATGAAAAACTGTTTTTT
12	-	-	TRBV9	TRBJ1-4	CASSAGGGKLFF	TGTGCCAGCAGCGCGGGAGGGGGGAAACTGTTTTTT
16	-	TRBD2	TRBV4-3	TRBJ2-6	CASSQRGGSGANVLTF	TGCGCCAGCAGCCAGCGCGGGGGCTCTGGGGCCAACGTCCTGACTTTC
13	few	-	TRBV6-5	TRBJ1-2	CASSPGGGGGYTF	TGTGCCAGCAGCCCTGGCGGGGGTGGTGGCTACACCTTC
14	-	-	TRBV30	TRBJ2-7	CAWRAGVGVYEQYF	TGTGCCTGGAGAGCCGGGGTGGGAGTGTACGAGCAGTACTTC
15	-	TRBD2	TRBV6-5	TRBJ2-7	CASSSLAGGLYEQYF	TGTGCCAGCAGTTCACTAGCGGGGGGCCTCTACGAGCAGTACTTC
16	-	TRBD2	TRBV10-3	TRBJ2-1	CAISGASGDYYNEQFF	TGTGCCATCAGTGGGGCTAGCGGGGATTATTACAATGAGCAGTTCTTC
15	-	TRBD1	TRBV10-3	TRBJ1-1	CAISEYDRANTEAFF	TGTGCCATCAGTGAGTATGACAGGGCCAACACTGAAGCTTTCTTT
14	few	TRBD2	TRBV19	TRBJ2-7	CASSPRGGPYEQYF	TGTGCCAGTAGCCCACGGGGGGGACCCTACGAGCAGTACTTC
17	-	TRBD1	TRBV4-1	TRBJ1-3	CASSQYWDRLSGNTIYF	TGCGCCAGCAGCCAGTACTGGGACAGGCTCTCTGGAAACACCATATATTTT
14	-	TRBD1	TRBV29-1	TRBJ2-5	CSVDRGQDQETQYF	TGCAGCGTTGACCGCGGACAGGACCAAGAGACCCAGTACTTC
16	-	TRBD2	TRBV27	TRBJ2-1	CASSPLTSGQYNEQFF	TGTGCCAGCAGTCCGTTGACTAGCGGTCAATACAATGAGCAGTTCTTC
15	-	TRBD2	TRBV13	TRBJ2-1	CASSHTSGGIREQFF	TGTGCCAGCAGCCACACGAGCGGGGGCATAAGGGAGCAGTTCTTC
15	-	-	TRBV10-3	TRBJ2-7	CAISESISPGDEQYF	TGTGCCATCAGTGAGTCGATCTCACCGGGAGACGAGCAGTACTTC
17	-	TRBD2	TRBV6-4	TRBJ2-3	CASSDSNLAGDTDTQYF	TGTGCCAGCAGTGACTCGAACCTAGCGGGGGACACAGATACGCAGTATTTT
17	-	TRBD1	TRBV4-2	TRBJ1-2	CASSQEDIGQGDYGYTF	TGTGCCAGCAGCCAAGAGGACATAGGACAGGGCGACTATGGCTACACCTTC